This entry lists 27 T cell receptor beta chains sequenced from one sample in a study of blood T cell repertoires in COVID-19. TCRdb's table, derived via immunoSEQ multiplex PCR, lists solely in-frame clones and lacks some. The sample records fewer than 200,000 clones, 84% being singletons. The source material was peripheral blood. The receptors come from a man in his sixties or seventies with active or convalescent COVID-19.

The chain has TRBV5-4 and TRBJ1-2; D not certain. Germline V gives CDR1 SGHNT, CDR2 YYREEE (reference sequence). There are 15 residues in the CDR3. The germline V and J ends were trimmed by 3 bases and 2 bases, with 14 bases remaining between them. CDR3 sequence (DNA): TGTGCCAGCAGCTCCGGTAAGGGAGGAAACTATGGCTACACCTTC. It translates to CASSSGKGGNYGYTF. Complete variable domain (other parts from reference TRBV5-4 and TRBJ1-2): ETGVTQSPTHLIKTRGQQVTLRCSSQSGHNTVSWYQQALGQGPQFIFQYYREEENGRGNFPPRFSGLQFPNYSSELNVNALELDDSALYLCASSSGKGGNYGYTFGSGTRLTVV.

The genes are TRBV6-2 or TRBV6-3 and TRBJ1-5; D perhaps matches TRBD1 (5 bases). The V end lost 0 bases, the J end lost 3 bases, and 9 bases lay between the germline ends. The CDR3 totals 15 residues. The V gene's germline CDR1 is MNHEY and CDR2 SVGEGT. CDR3 DNA: TGTGCCAGCAGTTACTCGACCAGGGACAATCAGCCCCAGCATTTT. This sequence encodes CASSYSTRDNQPQHF.

This clone was observed a handful of times. This chain links TRBV4-2 with TRBJ1-2; a weak D match, TRBD1 (5 bases). V shed 2 bases and J shed 0 bases, with 19 bases lying between them. Per the germline V gene, CDR1 is LGHNA and CDR2 is YNFKEQ. This CDR3 has 18 amino acids. This chain's CDR3 is CASSQLGTEQESNYGYTF. The DNA of the CDR3 is TGTGCCAGCAGCCAACTAGGTACGGAACAGGAATCTAACTATGGCTACACCTTC.

J is TRBJ1-4 and V is TRBV7-2; D unresolved. The V end was cut by 1 base, the J end by 8 bases, with 17 bases between. Germline CDR1 SGHTA, CDR2 FQGNSA. The CDR3 runs to 16 residues. The CDR3 DNA is TGTGCCAGCAGCTTAGGGCAACCCCGGATAGCGGAAAAACTGTTTTTT. Translated, it gives CASSLGQPRIAEKLFF.

V is TRBV7-6 and J is TRBJ2-3, with TRBD2 as a possible D gene (5 bases). Trimming pared 0 bases from V and 4 bases from J, leaving 14 bases between. The V gene's germline CDR1 is SGHVS and CDR2 FNYEAQ. The CDR3 length is 16 residues. CDR3 in DNA: TGTGCCAGCAGCTTAGCATCGGGGTTTGGGGCAGATACGCAGTATTTT. This translates into CASSLASGFGADTQYF.

V and J are TRBV19 and TRBJ2-5, with 13 bases identical to TRBD2. The CDR3 is made up of 13 amino acids. Germline V lookup: CDR1 LNHDA, CDR2 SQIVND (reference sequence). V lost 7 bases, J lost 5 bases, and 1 base stayed unmatched. Here the CDR3 reads CASKLAGGETQYF. Written as DNA, the CDR3 is TGTGCCAGTAAACTAGCGGGAGGGGAGACCCAGTACTTC.

This sequence joins TRBV5-4 and TRBJ2-5; D not certain. Between the trimmed V and J ends, which lost 0 bases and 1 base, there was a span of 7 bases. The germline gives CDR1 SGHNT, CDR2 YYREEE (reference sequence). CDR3 length: 14 amino acids. CDR3 amino acids: CASSLAGVQETQYF. The CDR3, as DNA: TGTGCCAGCAGCTTGGCCGGTGTCCAAGAGACCCAGTACTTC.

This sequence joins TRBV11-3 and TRBJ2-7, with D tentatively TRBD1 (7 bases). Trimming took 0 bases from V and 6 from J, leaving 18 bases between them. The CDR3 length is 16 residues. Germline assignment: CDR1 SGHNT and CDR2 YENEEA. The CDR3 region is CASSLDRTGGASEQYF. The CDR3 DNA follows: TGTGCCAGCAGCTTAGACCGGACAGGAGGGGCGTCCGAGCAGTACTTC.

The chain links TRBV4-2 to TRBJ2-1, with a weak D call TRBD2 (6 bases). The germline gives CDR1 LGHNA, CDR2 YNFKEQ. The V and J ends lost 1 base and 0 bases respectively, with 7 bases between them. This CDR3 contains 15 residues. This CDR3 reads CASSQAGGSYNEQFF. The CDR3 DNA is TGTGCCAGCAGCCAAGCCGGGGGCTCCTACAATGAGCAGTTCTTC.

The V and J genes are TRBV6-2 or TRBV6-3 and TRBJ1-2, with 7 bases aligning to TRBD1. This CDR3 has 15 amino acids. The germline gives CDR1 MNHEY, CDR2 SVGEGT. Trimming cost V 0 bases and J 8 bases; bases outside gene matches: 9. The DNA for the CDR3 is TGTGCCAGCAGTTACTCGAGTGTAGGGGGCGGCGGCTACACCTTC. Translated: CASSYSSVGGGGYTF.

This rearrangement joins TRBV18 to TRBJ2-7, with D perhaps TRBD2 (6 bases). Deletions cut 1 base from V and 5 bases from J, with 9 bases between. Germline CDR1 and CDR2: KGHSH and LQKENI. CDR3 size: 13 residues. This CDR3 reads CASSPLSGDEQYF. The CDR3 DNA is TGTGCCAGCTCACCACTCTCGGGAGACGAGCAGTACTTC.

This chain uses TRBV2 with TRBJ1-6; tentatively, D is TRBD1 (6 bases). The CDR3 length is 15 residues. Germline assignment: CDR1 SNHLY and CDR2 FYNNEI. V was clipped by 5 bases and J by 4 bases, with 12 bases between them. The CDR3 sequence: CASSYDRTYNSPLHF. As DNA, the CDR3 is TGTGCCAGCAGTTATGACAGGACGTATAATTCACCCCTCCACTTT.

This clone has just a few counts. The V and J genes are TRBV27 and TRBJ1-2, with 8 bases lining up with TRBD1. Germline V lookup: CDR1 MNHEY, CDR2 SMNVEV (reference sequence). After removal of 2 bases from V and 5 bases from J, the junction contained 7 bases not matched to a gene. This CDR3 is built from 15 residues. The CDR3 sequence: CASSLAWQGAYGYTF. DNA of the CDR3: TGTGCCAGCAGTTTAGCTTGGCAGGGGGCTTATGGCTACACCTTC.

This clone was seen more than once but under ten times. CDR3: CASSYRVSDGYTF. The CDR3, as DNA: TGTGCCAGCAGCTACAGGGTTTCGGATGGCTACACCTTC. J is TRBJ1-2 and V is TRBV7-9; tentatively, D is TRBD1 (6 bases). The length of the CDR3 is 13 residues. Germline values: CDR1 SEHNR, CDR2 FQNEAQ (reference sequence). The V end lost 4 bases, the J end lost 6 bases, and 12 bases lay between the germline ends.

This clone has a single count. The gene calls are TRBV6-2 or TRBV6-3 and TRBJ1-5; D remains ambiguous. Germline V gives CDR1 MNHEY, CDR2 SVGEGT. Trimming shortened V by 4 bases and J by 3 bases, and 13 bases separated the two germline ends. The CDR3 extends over 15 amino acids. The CDR3 reads CASSSAGSNNQPQHF. The CDR3 DNA reads TGTGCCAGCAGTTCCGCGGGGTCCAACAATCAGCCCCAGCATTTT.

This sequence joins TRBV30 and TRBJ2-4, with D possibly matching TRBD2 (6 bases). Trimming left V 4 bases short and J 4 bases short, with 14 bases between. The CDR3 spans 14 residues. Germline CDR1 reads GTSNPN; CDR2 reads SVGIG (reference sequence). The CDR3 sequence is CAWTQWREKNIQYF. In DNA form, the CDR3 reads TGTGCCTGGACCCAGTGGAGGGAGAAAAACATTCAGTACTTC.

This chain connects TRBV29-1 to TRBJ1-4; D might be TRBD1 (6 bases). The CDR3 extends over 12 amino acids. The ends were cut back, 2 bases at V and 8 bases at J, with 9 bases in the middle. Looked up from germline, CDR1 is SQVTM and CDR2 is ANQGSEA. CDR3 sequence (DNA): TGCAGCGTTGAACCCCAGGGGGAAAAACTGTTTTTT. Protein sequence: CSVEPQGEKLFF.

The chain joins TRBV6-2 or TRBV6-3 to TRBJ2-7; 9 positions match TRBD1. Germline V gene data show CDR1 as MNHEY and CDR2 as SVGEGT. V trimming: 6 bases; J trimming: 2 bases; junction bases outside the gene matches: 20. The CDR3 spans 19 residues. The CDR3 reads CASRYLDHPYRQGAYEQYF. DNA of the CDR3: TGTGCCAGCAGGTACCTTGACCACCCCTACCGACAGGGGGCCTACGAGCAGTACTTC.

This clone was counted between two and nine times. This chain links TRBV19 with TRBJ1-1; TRBD1 aligns across 7 bases. Germline lookup yields CDR1 LNHDA and CDR2 SQIVND (reference sequence). V shed 4 bases and J 1 base; nucleotides not matched to a gene: 12. CDR3 length: 17 residues. Here the CDR3 reads CASSSQRTGRWNTEAFF. Written as DNA, the CDR3 is TGTGCCAGTAGTAGCCAAAGGACAGGACGGTGGAACACTGAAGCTTTCTTT.

This chain uses TRBV19 with TRBJ2-3; 10 bases line up with TRBD2. This CDR3 is 16 amino acids long. Germline CDR1 LNHDA, CDR2 SQIVND (reference sequence). The J segment lost 2 bases and the V segment lost 3 bases, leaving 5 bases of the junction unmatched. As DNA, the CDR3 is TGTGCCAGTAGTATGCTAGCGGGAGACTACACAGATACGCAGTATTTT. Translation: CASSMLAGDYTDTQYF.

The chain joins TRBV7-9 to TRBJ1-2; D possibly corresponds to TRBD1 (5 bases). V gave up 5 bases and J gave up 7 bases, with 11 bases separating them. Germline assignment: CDR1 SEHNR and CDR2 FQNEAQ (reference sequence). The CDR3 has 12 amino acids. CDR3 sequence: CASSVMGGGYTF. DNA of the CDR3: TGTGCCAGCAGCGTAATGGGGGGTGGCTACACCTTC.

V gene TRBV30 combines with J gene TRBJ1-1, with TRBD1 as a possible D gene (6 bases). This CDR3 has 13 amino acids. Germline loops: CDR1 GTSNPN, CDR2 SVGIG (reference sequence). V was pared by 5 bases and J by 5 bases, with 15 bases between. The CDR3 DNA reads as TGTGCCTGGGTCCGGGACACCCTAACTGAAGCTTTCTTT. It codes for CAWVRDTLTEAFF.

This clone was detected a few times. The chain carries TRBV11-3 and TRBJ2-7; possible D gene TRBD1, 5 bases. CDR3 length: 15 amino acids. V dropped 1 base and J dropped 5 bases, with 15 bases sitting between them. In germline, CDR1 is SGHNT, CDR2 YENEEA. The CDR3 sequence is CASSLGRQSDDEQYF. Here the CDR3 DNA reads TGTGCCAGCAGCTTAGGGCGACAGAGTGATGACGAGCAGTACTTC.

This chain uses TRBV18 with TRBJ2-7; weak D call: TRBD1 (5 bases). The germline CDR1 and CDR2 sequences are KGHSH and LQKENI. This CDR3 is built from 13 residues. The V end was cut by 2 bases, the J end by 3 bases, with 8 bases between. The CDR3 region has the DNA TGTGCCAGCTCACCAACGGACAACTACGAGCAGTACTTC. Amino acids: CASSPTDNYEQYF. The variable domain in full, completed from reference TRBV18 and TRBJ2-7, reads NAGVMQNPRHLVRRRGQEARLRCSPMKGHSHVYWYRQLPEEGLKFMVYLQKENIIDESGMPKERFSAEFPKEGPSILRIQQVVRGDSAAYFCASSPTDNYEQYFGPGTRLTVT.

This clone was picked up a small number of times. The chain joins TRBV4-1 to TRBJ2-2; 7 nucleotides match TRBD2. V lost 1 base, J lost 1 base, and 3 bases stayed unmatched. The CDR3 is 16 amino acids. CDR1 MGHRA and CDR2 YSYEKL come from the germline V gene. In DNA, the CDR3 is TGCGCCAGCAGCCAAGGCCGGGGGGAGAACACCGGGGAGCTGTTTTTT. Translation: CASSQGRGENTGELFF.

The gene calls are TRBV5-1 and TRBJ2-1; D not certain. Germline V CDR1 and CDR2: SGHRS, YFSETQ. The CDR3 totals 15 residues. Trimming took off 4 bases at V and 4 bases at J, with 15 bases between the two ends. CDR3 sequence: CASSPAGSRYNEQFF. CDR3 sequence (DNA): TGCGCCAGCAGCCCAGCAGGTAGTAGGTACAATGAGCAGTTCTTC.

J is TRBJ1-2 and V is TRBV18; a weak D match, TRBD1 (5 bases). V lost 3 bases and J 3 bases, leaving 11 bases between the germline ends. CDR1 and CDR2 (germline): KGHSH, LQKENI. CDR3 length: 14 amino acids. For the CDR3, the DNA is TGTGCCAGCTCACCGCAGGGAAAGGACTATGGCTACACCTTC. Translated, it gives CASSPQGKDYGYTF.